The T cell receptor (beta chain) described here comes from a study of blood T cell repertoires in COVID-19. TCRdb's copy holds only in-frame clones and misses some; the assay was immunoSEQ multiplex PCR. This sample yields tens of thousands of clones, of which roughly 84% are seen a single time; 7% to 10% belongs to the top ten. The sequencing sample was made of peripheral blood. The TCR comes from a man in his forties or fifties with active COVID-19.

CDR3 sequence: CASSLGNRGQSDTQYF. CDR3 DNA sequence: TGTGCCAGCAGCTTGGGTAACAGGGGGCAGTCAGATACGCAGTATTTT. The V and J genes are TRBV5-4 and TRBJ2-3; TRBD1 agrees at 9 bases. The CDR3 consists of 16 residues. Germline loops: CDR1 SGHNT, CDR2 YYREEE (reference sequence). Trimming took 0 bases from V and 4 from J; bases not matched to a gene: 6. Full variable domain (outside the CDR3, taken from reference TRBV5-4 and TRBJ2-3): ETGVTQSPTHLIKTRGQQVTLRCSSQSGHNTVSWYQQALGQGPQFIFQYYREEENGRGNFPPRFSGLQFPNYSSELNVNALELDDSALYLCASSLGNRGQSDTQYFGPGTRLTVL.